The rows below give T cell receptor beta chains drawn from one sample of a study of blood T cell repertoires in COVID-19. The repertoire was sequenced with immunoSEQ multiplex PCR; TCRdb's copy has only in-frame clones and lacks some. The table has under 130,000 clones, 80% to 90% seen once. Specimen: peripheral blood. These receptor sequences come from a human donor in a cohort sampled during active COVID-19. The CDR3 runs from the conserved cysteine through the conserved F or W. The D gene is left open where the match is weak. Clone size appears in some rows only: once, few, many, or a class for an expanded clone.

>TRBV5-1|-|TRBD1|TRBJ1-6
CASSYAGTGGRSSPLHF
TGCGCCAGCAGCTATGCCGGGACAGGGGGCAGGAGTTCACCCCTCCACTTT
>TRBV7-9|-|TRBD2|TRBJ2-3
CASSPVLSGALNTQYF
TGTGCCAGCAGTCCGGTACTCAGCGGGGCCCTAAATACGCAGTATTTT
>TRBV6-1|-|-|TRBJ1-2
CASSENLGRPNYGYTF
TGTGCCAGCAGTGAAAATTTAGGGAGACCTAACTATGGCTACACCTTC
>TRBV5-5|once|-|TRBJ2-7
CASRVAFSYEQYF
TGTGCCAGCAGGGTAGCGTTTTCCTACGAGCAGTACTTC
>TRBV10-3|-|TRBD2|TRBJ2-1
CASKSGTSGFGEQFF
TGTGCCTCGAAATCCGGGACTAGCGGGTTTGGTGAGCAGTTCTTC
>TRBV18|-|TRBD2|TRBJ2-1
CASSPPGLAGGDEQFF
TGTGCCAGCTCACCACCGGGGCTAGCGGGAGGAGATGAGCAGTTCTTC
>TRBV4-1|-|TRBD2|TRBJ2-1
CASSQLTVRTSGGLSSYNEQFF
TGCGCCAGCAGCCAACTTACTGTCAGGACTAGCGGGGGCCTGAGCTCCTACAATGAGCAGTTCTTC
>TRBV5-8|-|-|TRBJ2-7
CASSLTFGSHEQYF
TGTGCCAGCAGCTTGACCTTCGGGAGCCACGAGCAGTACTTC
>TRBV5-5|-|-|TRBJ1-4
CASSGDIEKLFF
TGTGCCAGCAGCGGCGACATTGAAAAACTGTTTTTT
>TRBV5-4|-|-|TRBJ2-1
CASSVAGVQFF
TGTGCCAGCAGCGTTGCAGGGGTGCAGTTCTTC
>TRBV4-1|-|TRBD1|TRBJ1-5
CASSHPGQGVRKPQHF
TGCGCCAGCAGCCATCCCGGACAGGGAGTGCGGAAGCCCCAGCATTTT
>TRBV6-4|-|TRBD1|TRBJ2-1
CASRDSIRQFF
TGTGCCAGCCGGGACAGCATTAGGCAGTTCTTC
>TRBV4-2|-|TRBD1|TRBJ2-1
CASSQEGGLNNEQFF
TGTGCCAGCAGCCAAGAAGGGGGCTTGAACAATGAGCAGTTCTTC
>TRBV7-6|-|-|TRBJ2-5
CASSSTTRGKETQYF
TGTGCCAGCAGCTCTACGACTAGAGGGAAAGAGACCCAGTACTTC
>TRBV19|-|TRBD2|TRBJ2-5
CASRLAGGPGETQYF
TGTGCCAGTAGGTTAGCGGGGGGGCCTGGAGAGACCCAGTACTTC
>TRBV7-9|-|-|TRBJ2-7
CASTPGHATYEQYF
TGTGCCAGCACCCCGGGACACGCAACCTACGAGCAGTACTTC
>TRBV19|-|TRBD2|TRBJ2-3
CASSMSAGGENTQYF
TGTGCCAGTAGTATGTCAGCGGGGGGCGAAAATACGCAGTATTTT
>TRBV2|-|-|TRBJ1-4
CASSEWGSVNEKLFF
TGTGCCAGCAGTGAATGGGGCAGTGTTAATGAAAAACTGTTTTTT
>TRBV6-2/TRBV6-3|-|-|TRBJ2-5
CASSYSSGLGTQYF
TGTGCCAGCAGTTACTCGTCCGGGTTGGGGACCCAGTACTTC
>TRBV5-4|-|-|TRBJ2-5
CASSQTRASETQYF
TGTGCCAGCAGCCAGACTAGGGCGTCAGAGACCCAGTACTTC
>TRBV19|-|-|TRBJ2-7
CASQGRASHEQYF
TGTGCCAGTCAAGGCAGGGCGTCCCACGAGCAGTACTTC
>TRBV9|-|-|TRBJ1-1
CASASGGANTEAFF
TGTGCCAGCGCCTCGGGGGGGGCGAACACTGAAGCTTTCTTT
>TRBV2|few|-|TRBJ2-7
CASSELAYEQYF
TGTGCCAGCAGTGAACTAGCCTACGAGCAGTACTTC
>TRBV7-8|-|-|TRBJ2-1
CASSLGGDSYNEQFF
TGTGCCAGCAGCTTAGGGGGGGACTCCTACAATGAGCAGTTCTTC
>TRBV5-1|-|-|TRBJ1-3
CASSLGGGGDTIYF
TGCGCCAGCAGCTTGGGGGGCGGCGGAGACACCATATATTTT
>TRBV7-9|-|TRBD1|TRBJ1-3
CASSLAEDRVAGNTIYF
TGTGCCAGCAGCTTAGCGGAAGACAGGGTGGCTGGAAACACCATATATTTT
>TRBV6-2/TRBV6-3|-|-|TRBJ2-7
CASSYLATTYEQYF
TGTGCCAGCAGTTACCTAGCGACTACCTACGAGCAGTACTTC
>TRBV28|-|TRBD2|TRBJ2-7
CASSGSGESLYEQYF
TGTGCCAGCAGTGGGAGCGGGGAATCTTTATACGAGCAGTACTTC
>TRBV9|once|-|TRBJ1-5
CASSVSGAGNQPQHF
TGTGCCAGCAGCGTATCAGGGGCCGGCAATCAGCCCCAGCATTTT
>TRBV7-2|-|TRBD1|TRBJ2-5
CASSFQGEKETQYF
TGTGCCAGCAGCTTTCAGGGGGAGAAAGAGACCCAGTACTTC
>TRBV6-1|-|-|TRBJ1-4
CASSEIQGATNEKLFF
TGTGCCAGCAGTGAAATACAGGGTGCAACTAATGAAAAACTGTTTTTT
>TRBV5-1|-|-|TRBJ2-3
CASSLGRGSPDTQYF
TGCGCCAGCAGCTTGGGCCGAGGGAGCCCAGATACGCAGTATTTT
>TRBV10-3|-|TRBD1|TRBJ1-2
CAISDPRDRGMEGYTF
TGTGCCATCAGTGACCCCCGGGACAGGGGAATGGAGGGCTACACCTTC
>TRBV9|-|-|TRBJ1-2
CASTLGGPGGYGYTF
TGTGCCAGCACCCTCGGGGGGCCGGGGGGCTATGGCTACACCTTC